This T cell receptor (beta chain) was identified during a study of cytomegalovirus exposure and HLA in healthy donors. Findings of the study overall: The CMV antigen specificity of a few CMV-associated chains was confirmed through in vitro analysis.

The validation cohort, a group of 120 subjects, included the donors and was separate from the approximately 680-subject first cohort. The table came from immunoSEQ multiplex PCR; TCRdb's copy has only in-frame clones and leaves some out. The data contain 65,000 to 95,000 clones, about 95% of them singletons. About this clone itself: Its antigen is as yet unknown.

The sequencing sample was made of PBMCs. This clonotype was sampled from a man younger than 35 in good health and CMV-seronegative.

The CDR3: CAWRSGVYEQYF. The CDR3, as DNA: TGTGCCTGGAGATCGGGGGTCTACGAGCAGTACTTC. The gene calls are TRBV30 and TRBJ2-7; weak D call: TRBD2 (6 bases). Per the germline V gene, CDR1 is GTSNPN and CDR2 is SVGIG (reference sequence). Trimming stripped 3 bases from V and 3 bases from J, with 9 bases between. This CDR3 has 12 amino acids.